The 32 T cell receptor beta chains given below trace back to one sample, sequenced in a study of Tregs in tolerant kidney transplant recipients. Here immunoSEQ multiplex PCR was the method, and the copy in TCRdb shows in-frame clones only, minus some. Of about 240,000 clones listed, roughly 84% are singletons. Sequences were obtained from CD4+ T cells from blood. These receptors were collected from a human donor in good health.

This chain joins TRBV6-5 and TRBJ1-2; D unclear. CDR1 is MNHEY and CDR2 is SVGAGI in the germline V gene. The CDR3 consists of 12 residues. V lost 6 bases and J 8 bases, leaving 13 bases between the germline ends. CDR3 amino acids: CASSAAGFGYTF. The CDR3 DNA reads as TGTGCCAGCAGCGCGGCGGGGTTCGGCTACACCTTC.

V gene TRBV6-1 combines with J gene TRBJ1-2; 7 bases map to TRBD1. The ends lost 3 bases at V and 5 bases at J; junction bases unmatched: 12. Germline V CDR1 and CDR2: MNHNS, SASEGT. This CDR3 comprises 16 residues. As DNA, the CDR3 is TGTGCCAGCAGTGAGGGGACGACAGGGAGGCTATATGGCTACACCTTC. Translation gives CASSEGTTGRLYGYTF.

This sequence joins TRBV27 and TRBJ1-5; D perhaps matches TRBD1 (5 bases). V was shortened by 10 bases and J by 2 bases, with 12 bases between the two germline ends. The CDR3 is made up of 13 amino acids. Germline values: CDR1 MNHEY, CDR2 SMNVEV (reference sequence). DNA of the CDR3: TGTGCCATTGGGGGGTTGGGCAATCAGCCCCAGCATTTT. Encoded protein: CAIGGLGNQPQHF.

The chain links TRBV7-9 to TRBJ1-5; 9 bases fit TRBD1. The J segment lost 13 bases and the V segment lost 5 bases, leaving 18 bases of the junction unmatched. Germline CDR1 reads SEHNR; CDR2 reads FQNEAQ (reference sequence). This CDR3 spans 16 amino acids. The CDR3 region is CASSPGQGGGSRAQHF. The DNA for the CDR3 is TGTGCCAGCAGCCCGGGACAGGGCGGCGGGTCTCGGGCACAGCATTTT.

As concerns this clone: This same CDR3 is encoded by further DNA sequences in the sample. This chain uses TRBV9 with TRBJ1-5; D may be TRBD1 (5 bases). CDR1 SGDLS and CDR2 YYNGEE come from the germline V gene. CDR3 length: 14 residues. V shed 0 bases and J shed 2 bases, with 6 bases lying between them. CDR3 DNA: TGTGCCAGCAGCGTAGGGGGGGGCAATCAGCCCCAGCATTTT. Encoded protein: CASSVGGGNQPQHF.

The J gene is TRBJ1-1, the V gene TRBV10-3, with D maybe TRBD1 (5 bases). CDR1 and CDR2 from the germline V gene are ENHRY and SYGVKD. V lost 2 bases to trimming and J lost 10 bases, with 8 bases between them. There are 11 residues in the CDR3. DNA of the CDR3: TGTGCCATCAGTGAGGGGGGTGGAGCTTTCTTT. This codes for CAISEGGGAFF.

This chain links TRBV9 with TRBJ2-5, with D possibly called TRBD1 or TRBD2 (6 bases each). V lost 1 base and J 4 bases, leaving 14 bases between the germline ends. This CDR3 has 15 residues. Germline V gene lookup returns CDR1 SGDLS and CDR2 YYNGEE. This CDR3 reads CASSVKGGRIETQYF. The CDR3 DNA sequence: TGTGCCAGCAGCGTAAAAGGGGGGCGTATAGAGACCCAGTACTTC.

This sequence joins TRBV18 and TRBJ2-2, with TRBD1 matching 7 bases. CDR3 size: 17 residues. Losses at the gene ends were 4 bases for V and 6 bases for J; bases not matched to a gene: 14. Germline V lookup: CDR1 KGHSH, CDR2 LQKENI. The CDR3 DNA reads as TGTGCCAGCTCACAGAGGGTACCACCACAGGGGCCCGGGGAGCTGTTTTTT. Translated: CASSQRVPPQGPGELFF. The full variable domain, rest sourced from reference TRBV18 and TRBJ2-2, is NAGVMQNPRHLVRRRGQEARLRCSPMKGHSHVYWYRQLPEEGLKFMVYLQKENIIDESGMPKERFSAEFPKEGPSILRIQQVVRGDSAAYFCASSQRVPPQGPGELFFGEGSRLTVL.

J is TRBJ2-7 and V is TRBV7-9, with D perhaps TRBD1 (7 bases). The V gene lost 1 base and the J gene lost 3 bases, with 16 bases spanning the gap. The length of the CDR3 is 16 residues. Germline assignment: CDR1 SEHNR and CDR2 FQNEAQ (reference sequence). CDR3 in amino acids: CASSLGGRGAFYEQYF. CDR3 DNA sequence: TGTGCCAGCAGCTTAGGGGGCAGGGGGGCATTCTACGAGCAGTACTTC.

This clone was picked up one time. Different DNA sequences within this sample yield the same CDR3. J is TRBJ1-3 and V is TRBV9, with D tentatively TRBD1 (6 bases). Germline V gives CDR1 SGDLS, CDR2 YYNGEE. This CDR3 region has 15 residues. Trimming took off 0 bases at V and 3 bases at J, with 10 bases between the two ends. CDR3 in amino acids: CASSVVGGSGNTIYF. Written as DNA, the CDR3 is TGTGCCAGCAGCGTAGTCGGGGGCAGTGGAAACACCATATATTTT.

The chain is built from TRBV6-5 and TRBJ2-5, with a possible D match to TRBD1 (5 bases). This CDR3 region has 15 residues. In germline, CDR1 is MNHEY, CDR2 SVGAGI. The V end was cut by 6 bases, the J end by 5 bases, with 19 bases between. In DNA, the CDR3 is TGTGCCAGCAGCCACCCGAGAACAGGTCTGGAGACCCAGTACTTC. Residues: CASSHPRTGLETQYF.

The V and J genes are TRBV10-3 and TRBJ2-7; 10 bases fit TRBD2. CDR3 length: 15 residues. Trimming cost V 2 bases and J 0 bases; bases outside gene matches: 1. Germline CDR1 and CDR2: ENHRY and SYGVKD. The CDR3 nucleotides read TGTGCCATCAGTGAGACTAGCGGGAACTCCTACGAGCAGTACTTC. Amino acids: CAISETSGNSYEQYF.

J is TRBJ2-1 and V is TRBV11-2, with TRBD2 matching 16 bases. Germline CDR1 reads SGHAT; CDR2 reads FQNNGV. J gave up 0 bases and V 5 bases, and 7 bases lay outside the gene matches. This CDR3 spans 19 amino acids. For the CDR3, the DNA is TGTGCCAGCAGCACCACCGGGACTAGCGGGAGGGGCTCCTACAATGAGCAGTTCTTC. Protein: CASSTTGTSGRGSYNEQFF. Filled out from reference TRBV11-2 and TRBJ2-1, the complete variable domain reads EAGVAQSPRYKIIEKRQSVAFWCNPISGHATLYWYQQILGQGPKLLIQFQNNGVVDDSQLPKDRFSAERLKGVDSTLKIQPAKLEDSAVYLCASSTTGTSGRGSYNEQFFGPGTRLTVL.

This chain links TRBV19 with TRBJ1-1; the D gene is possibly TRBD1 (5 bases). This CDR3 spans 13 amino acids. Germline CDR1 LNHDA, CDR2 SQIVND (reference sequence). Trimming shortened V by 5 bases and J by 3 bases, and 10 bases separated the two germline ends. This CDR3 is CASSRQGDTEAFF. CDR3 in DNA: TGTGCCAGTAGTCGTCAGGGTGACACTGAAGCTTTCTTT.

This rearrangement joins TRBV11-2 to TRBJ2-7; perhaps TRBD1 as D (6 bases). V dropped 5 bases and J dropped 2 bases, with 16 bases sitting between them. Per the germline V gene, CDR1 is SGHAT and CDR2 is FQNNGV. The CDR3 consists of 15 residues. The CDR3: CASSTRTALPYEQYF. The CDR3 DNA reads as TGTGCCAGCAGCACTAGGACAGCACTCCCCTACGAGCAGTACTTC.

The chain joins TRBV6-6 to TRBJ1-1; TRBD1 might be the D (5 bases). The CDR3 consists of 16 residues. V was shortened by 2 bases and J by 1 base, with 14 bases between the two germline ends. Germline loops: CDR1 MNHNY, CDR2 SVGAGI (reference sequence). The CDR3 loop is CASSYRRGAGNTEAFF. CDR3 in DNA: TGTGCCAGCAGTTACCGGCGCGGGGCGGGGAACACTGAAGCTTTCTTT.

This clone turned up a few times. This chain connects TRBV2 to TRBJ1-4; D is perhaps TRBD1 (6 bases). CDR3 size: 12 residues. CDR1 is SNHLY and CDR2 is FYNNEI in the germline V gene. The germline V and J ends were trimmed by 4 bases and 8 bases, with 8 bases remaining between them. The CDR3 sequence is CASSVGGEKLFF. The CDR3 DNA follows: TGTGCCAGCAGTGTAGGGGGGGAAAAACTGTTTTTT.

The gene calls are TRBV6-5 and TRBJ2-5, with D unresolved. The CDR3 length is 14 residues. CDR1 is MNHEY and CDR2 is SVGAGI in the germline V gene. Between the trimmed V and J ends, which lost 1 base and 0 bases, there was a span of 6 bases. The CDR3 reads CASSYWANQETQYF. In DNA form, the CDR3 reads TGTGCCAGCAGTTACTGGGCGAACCAAGAGACCCAGTACTTC.

The J gene is TRBJ2-5, the V gene TRBV5-4; 9 bases map to TRBD2. V was clipped by 1 base and J by 5 bases; unmatched bases: 9. CDR1 and CDR2 from the germline V gene are SGHNT and YYREEE (reference sequence). This CDR3 is 16 amino acids long. CDR3 DNA sequence: TGTGCCAGCAGCTTGAGTGGTAGCGGGGGTCAGGAGACCCAGTACTTC. Translating it yields CASSLSGSGGQETQYF.

The V call is TRBV4-1, the J call TRBJ1-4; possible D gene TRBD1, 6 bases. This CDR3 has 17 residues. The germline CDR1 and CDR2 sequences are MGHRA and YSYEKL. Deletions cut 4 bases from V and 0 bases from J, with 15 bases between. The CDR3 loop reads CASSLRPQGTTNEKLFF. The CDR3 DNA reads TGCGCCAGCAGCCTCCGCCCACAGGGAACAACTAATGAAAAACTGTTTTTT.

The chain joins TRBV7-8 to TRBJ2-1, with D unclear. Germline CDR1 reads SGHVS; CDR2 reads FQNEAQ. V lost 4 bases, J lost 5 bases, and 6 bases lay in between. This CDR3 is built from 12 residues. CDR3 in amino acids: CASSYKHNEQFF. In DNA form, the CDR3 reads TGTGCCAGCAGCTATAAGCACAATGAGCAGTTCTTC.

This clone was picked up one time. J is TRBJ1-3 and V is TRBV6-1, with TRBD1 matching 8 bases. CDR3 length equals 14 residues. Germline CDR1 and CDR2: MNHNS and SASEGT. Losses at the gene ends were 4 bases for V and 8 bases for J; bases not matched to a gene: 7. The CDR3 DNA reads as TGTGCCAGCAGTGGACGCAGGGGGCGGGACACCATATATTTT. Translating it yields CASSGRRGRDTIYF.

The chain links TRBV4-1 to TRBJ1-6; TRBD1 aligns across 9 bases. The CDR3 is 18 amino acids. The trim removed 2 bases at V and 8 bases at J, leaving 13 bases unmatched. Germline lookup yields CDR1 MGHRA and CDR2 YSYEKL. The CDR3 spells CASSQFIFTGGSDSPLHF. The CDR3, as DNA: TGCGCCAGCAGCCAATTCATCTTTACAGGGGGCTCGGATTCACCCCTCCACTTT.

A few counts support this clone. The chain carries TRBV10-3 and TRBJ1-6; TRBD1 matches 7 bases. The CDR3 runs 15 residues. J gave up 7 bases and V 0 bases, and 3 bases lay outside the gene matches. The germline V gene has CDR1 ENHRY and CDR2 SYGVKD. As DNA, the CDR3 is TGTGCCATCAGTGAGTCGACAGGGATAAATTCACCCCTCCACTTT. Residues: CAISESTGINSPLHF.

The V call is TRBV4-1, the J call TRBJ2-3; D is possibly TRBD2 (5 bases). This CDR3 is 14 amino acids long. Trimming left V 3 bases short and J 2 bases short, with 9 bases between. CDR1 is MGHRA and CDR2 is YSYEKL in the germline V gene. In DNA form, the CDR3 reads TGCGCCAGCAGCCAGAGACTAACCACAGATACGCAGTATTTT. It codes for CASSQRLTTDTQYF.

The V call is TRBV25-1, the J call TRBJ2-5, with TRBD2 identical over 8 bases. CDR1 MGHDK and CDR2 SYGVNS come from the germline V gene. CDR3 length equals 14 residues. V shed 8 bases and J 5 bases; nucleotides not matched to a gene: 10. The CDR3 is CASREGTSSETQYF. DNA of the CDR3: TGTGCCAGCCGCGAGGGGACTAGTAGTGAGACCCAGTACTTC.

The CDR3 loop is CASSESIPHPYNEQFF. The CDR3 DNA sequence: TGCGCCAGCAGTGAGTCGATCCCCCACCCGTACAATGAGCAGTTCTTC. The V call is TRBV10-1, the J call TRBJ2-1, with D hard to call. The CDR3 spans 16 residues. Per the germline V gene, CDR1 is WNHNN and CDR2 is SYGVQD (reference sequence). V was clipped by 0 bases and J by 4 bases, with 13 bases between them.

The rearrangement joins TRBV25-1 to TRBJ1-5, with 9 nucleotides matching TRBD1. The germline CDR1 and CDR2 sequences are MGHDK and SYGVNS. The CDR3 consists of 13 residues. V dropped 6 bases and J dropped 5; count of bases not matched to a gene: 2. The CDR3 DNA follows: TGTGCCAGCAGCGACAGGGGGGATCAGCCCCAGCATTTT. Translation: CASSDRGDQPQHF.

The rearrangement joins TRBV11-2 to TRBJ2-7; 8 bases align to TRBD1. Germline CDR1 is SGHAT and CDR2 is FQNNGV. The CDR3 sequence is 15 residues long. V lost 4 bases to trimming and J lost 0 bases; unmatched junction nucleotides: 5. DNA for the CDR3: TGTGCCAGCAGCTCCGGACAGGGAAGCTCCTACGAGCAGTACTTC. This gives the protein CASSSGQGSSYEQYF.

The chain has TRBV4-1 and TRBJ2-7, with 10 bases lining up with TRBD1. J was trimmed by 2 bases and V by 4 bases; bases with no gene match: 2. CDR1 and CDR2 (germline): MGHRA, YSYEKL. The CDR3 totals 14 residues. The CDR3 loop reads CASSRGQGTYEQYF. DNA for the CDR3: TGCGCCAGCAGCCGGGGACAGGGGACCTACGAGCAGTACTTC.

This clone came up once. J is TRBJ2-6 and V is TRBV7-2; 7 nucleotides align to TRBD1. From germline, CDR1 is SGHTA and CDR2 FQGNSA. V was clipped by 2 bases and J by 0 bases; unmatched bases: 4. This CDR3 contains 17 residues. The CDR3, as DNA: TGTGCCAGCAGCTTACGGACAGGTTTCTCTGGGGCCAACGTCCTGACTTTC. It yields the protein CASSLRTGFSGANVLTF.

V is TRBV9 and J is TRBJ2-1; D is undetermined. V lost 0 bases and J lost 9, with 10 bases in between. The CDR3 consists of 13 residues. Germline V lookup: CDR1 SGDLS, CDR2 YYNGEE. The CDR3 DNA follows: TGTGCCAGCAGCGTAGTGGGATCGAGTGAGCAGTTCTTC. Its protein product is CASSVVGSSEQFF.